The clone carrying this T cell receptor (beta chain) was seen many times. Antigen: not known. Noted time point: newly diagnosed GD, antithyroid drugs for less than 3 months. After RNA was extracted from PBMCs, the TCR library was made from it. This record belongs to a study of regulatory T cells in long-lasting Graves disease. Notes on the study in general: Persistent disease favored TRBV28, TRBJ1-2 and TRBJ2-5.

Building of the TCR beta libraries involved iRepertoire HTBI primers and Arm-PCR of CDR3 regions. TCRdb itself ran the multiplex PCR reads through MiXCR, one entry per CDR3 protein. The table records some 250,000 distinct CDR3 sequences, around 19% of them present only once. CDR1 and CDR2 from the germline V gene are KGHSH and LQKENI. The V and J ends lost 3 bases and 2 bases respectively, with 14 bases between them. CDR3 length: 16 amino acids. The same sample was also used in a study of T cells in Graves' hyperthyroidism and ophthalmopathy. That publication notes: In blood, most of the thyroid clonotypes expanded above 0.001 were also present.

This specimen was peripheral blood mononuclear cells (PBMCs), taken at new diagnosis, from a patient treated with antithyroid drugs. The chain links TRBV18 to TRBJ1-3, with a weak D call TRBD1 (5 bases). The receptor was derived from a woman aged 30 to 39 with Graves disease. CDR3 sequence: CASSPIARGPGNTIYF. DNA for the CDR3: TGTGCCAGCTCACCCATTGCGCGGGGCCCTGGAAACACCATATATTTT. Combining the CDR3 with reference TRBV18 and TRBJ1-3 gives the whole variable domain NAGVMQNPRHLVRRRGQEARLRCSPMKGHSHVYWYRQLPEEGLKFMVYLQKENIIDESGMPKERFSAEFPKEGPSILRIQQVVRGDSAAYFCASSPIARGPGNTIYFGEGSWLTVV.